The 28 T cell receptor beta chains reported below all come from one sample, sequenced in a study of shared clonotypes between healthy human individuals. Data came from immunoSEQ multiplex PCR; TCRdb stores just in-frame clones and leaves some out. Counted here are roughly 700,000 clones, roughly 70% occurring once; the ten biggest clones make up 1.5% to 2%. Source material: memory CD4+ T cells sorted from blood. Subset noted: CD45RA-negative fraction. All receptors come from a young woman in good health.

This clone came up a few times. This chain joins TRBV6-5 and TRBJ1-2, with a tentative D call TRBD1 (5 bases). The CDR3 length is 14 residues. Trimming removed 8 bases from V and 2 bases from J, with 15 bases in between. Germline values: CDR1 MNHEY, CDR2 SVGAGI. CDR3 nucleotide sequence: TGTGCCAGCGGCCGACAGCGGGACAACTATGGCTACACCTTC. It codes for CASGRQRDNYGYTF.

V usage is TRBV11-3 and J usage is TRBJ2-7; D unresolved. The CDR3 runs 14 residues. Trimming shortened V by 4 bases and J by 6 bases, and 16 bases separated the two germline ends. The germline V gene has CDR1 SGHNT and CDR2 YENEEA. In DNA, the CDR3 is TGTGCCAGCAGCTCCGATATCGGGTACGGCGAGCAGTACTTC. As protein: CASSSDIGYGEQYF.

This clone showed up just once. A much more abundant neighbour one base away suggests this may be a read error. The sample holds other DNA sequences that translate to the same CDR3. The V gene is TRBV5-1, the J gene TRBJ2-1; TRBD1 matches 9 bases. The germline CDR1 and CDR2 sequences are SGHRS and YFSETQ. The CDR3 loop spans 15 amino acids. The J segment lost 3 bases and the V segment lost 2 bases, leaving 3 bases of the junction unmatched. CDR3 sequence reads: CASSLGDRDYNEQFF. DNA for the CDR3: TGCGCCAGCAGCTTAGGGGACAGGGACTACAATGAGCAGTTCTTC.

The rearrangement joins TRBV29-1 to TRBJ2-7, with 8 bases identical to TRBD1. Trimming removed 7 bases from V and 6 bases from J; junction bases left unmatched: 8. Germline assignment: CDR1 SQVTM and CDR2 ANQGSEA. This CDR3 region has 12 residues. CDR3 DNA sequence: TGCAGCGCTCGGACAGGGCCAGGCGAGCAGTACTTC. Protein: CSARTGPGEQYF.

The chain joins TRBV6-5 to TRBJ2-7; 8 bases are shared with TRBD1. The germline CDR1 and CDR2 sequences are MNHEY and SVGAGI. CDR3 length equals 12 residues. Unmatched junction bases numbered 6, after V lost 9 bases and J lost 5 bases. The CDR3 is CASRQGFNEQYF. The CDR3 DNA reads as TGTGCCAGTAGACAGGGGTTCAACGAGCAGTACTTC.

The genes are TRBV5-1 and TRBJ2-3; the match to TRBD1 covers 7 bases. Trimming cost V 4 bases and J 6 bases; bases outside gene matches: 11. This CDR3 spans 15 amino acids. Looked up from germline, CDR1 is SGHRS and CDR2 is YFSETQ. The CDR3 is CASSPTGSVLDTQYF. The DNA for the CDR3 is TGCGCCAGCAGCCCGACAGGGTCTGTTTTGGATACGCAGTATTTT.

Worth noting for this clone: This same CDR3 is encoded by further DNA sequences in the sample. The chain joins TRBV6-1 to TRBJ2-5; 8 bases align to TRBD1. The CDR3 totals 14 residues. V lost 0 bases, J lost 5 bases, and 2 bases stayed unmatched. CDR1 is MNHNS and CDR2 is SASEGT in the germline V gene. This chain's CDR3 is CASSEADREETQYF. The CDR3 nucleotides are TGTGCCAGCAGTGAAGCGGACAGGGAGGAGACCCAGTACTTC.

The rearrangement uses TRBV6-5 and TRBJ2-7; 8 positions match TRBD1. The V and J ends lost 4 bases and 5 bases, in that order; junction bases with no gene match: 7. This CDR3 is built from 14 residues. Germline assignment: CDR1 MNHEY and CDR2 SVGAGI. CDR3 coding DNA: TGTGCCAGCAGTTGGCGCGGACAGGGTGACGAGCAGTACTTC. Amino acid sequence: CASSWRGQGDEQYF.

The chain links TRBV2 to TRBJ1-6; 10 bases fit TRBD1. Unmatched junction bases numbered 5, after V lost 8 bases and J lost 7 bases. Per germline, CDR1 SNHLY and CDR2 FYNNEI. This CDR3 contains 14 residues. CDR3 region: CASSMGQGNSPLHF. The CDR3 region has the DNA TGTGCCAGCTCTATGGGACAGGGGAATTCACCCCTCCACTTT.

The CDR3 is CASSQGRSEQYF. CDR3 DNA sequence: TGTGCCAGCAGCCAAGGTCGTTCCGAGCAGTACTTC. The chain carries TRBV14 and TRBJ2-7; no clear D gene. The germline V and J ends were trimmed by 1 base and 6 bases, with 7 bases remaining between them. Germline V gene lookup returns CDR1 SGHDN and CDR2 FVKESK. This CDR3 region has 12 residues.

This sequence joins TRBV7-2 and TRBJ2-7, with D unclear. The V end was cut by 1 base, the J end by 3 bases, with 10 bases between. CDR3 size: 14 residues. Germline loops: CDR1 SGHTA, CDR2 FQGNSA. As DNA, the CDR3 is TGTGCCAGCAGCTTAGTTTTACTCGACTACGAGCAGTACTTC. Residues: CASSLVLLDYEQYF.

Concerning this clone: A much bigger clone sits one base away, suggesting this may be a read error. The chain carries TRBV5-6 and TRBJ2-1; D is ambiguous. V lost 4 bases, J lost 0 bases, and 11 bases lay in between. This CDR3 contains 15 residues. Germline V CDR1 and CDR2: SGHDT, YYEEEE. The CDR3 loop reads CASSRDLSSYNEQFF. As DNA, the CDR3 is TGTGCCAGCAGCCGTGACTTGAGCTCCTACAATGAGCAGTTCTTC.

A single count supports this clone. This sequence joins TRBV7-7 and TRBJ2-7; no reliable D call. CDR3 length: 15 residues. Trimming removed 6 bases at V and 0 bases at J, with 15 bases between. Germline loops: CDR1 SSHAT, CDR2 FNYEAQ (reference sequence). The CDR3 DNA sequence: TGTGCCAGCAGGACCGACAAGTCCGTCTCCTACGAGCAGTACTTC. Its protein is CASRTDKSVSYEQYF. The whole variable domain, remainder taken from reference TRBV7-7 and TRBJ2-7, is GAGVSQSPRYKVTKRGQDVTLRCDPISSHATLYWYQQALGQGPEFLTYFNYEAQPDKSGLPSDRFSAERPEGSISTLTIQRTEQRDSAMYRCASRTDKSVSYEQYFGPGTRLTVT.

The V and J genes are TRBV5-1 and TRBJ2-7; D may be TRBD1 or TRBD2 (5 bases each). Germline V lookup: CDR1 SGHRS, CDR2 YFSETQ. CDR3 length equals 12 residues. Trimming left V 0 bases short and J 6 bases short, with 7 bases between. For the CDR3, the DNA is TGCGCCAGCAGCTTGGTGGGGGTCGAGCAGTACTTC. As protein: CASSLVGVEQYF.

The chain joins TRBV5-1 to TRBJ2-5; TRBD1 matches at 9 bases. With 3 bases clipped from V and 5 bases from J, the junction kept 8 bases outside the gene matches. The CDR3 has 15 residues. Germline V lookup: CDR1 SGHRS, CDR2 YFSETQ. Written as DNA, the CDR3 is TGCGCCAGCAGCTCACCGGGACAGGGAGTGGAGACCCAGTACTTC. Translated, it gives CASSSPGQGVETQYF.

This clone showed up just a few times. Other DNA sequences in the sample encode the same CDR3. V gene TRBV15 combines with J gene TRBJ2-1; the D gene is possibly TRBD2 (5 bases). The CDR3 runs 15 residues. Trimming took 0 bases from V and 0 from J, leaving 6 bases between them. Germline V gene sequence: CDR1 LNHNV, CDR2 YYDKDF (reference sequence). The DNA of the CDR3 is TGTGCCACCAGCAGAGAAAGCGGCTCCTACAATGAGCAGTTCTTC. It encodes CATSRESGSYNEQFF.

This clone was picked up a small number of times. V usage is TRBV6-6 and J usage is TRBJ1-1; D gene uncertain. The CDR3 spans 12 residues. Germline V CDR1 and CDR2: MNHNY, SVGAGI (reference sequence). V was shortened by 6 bases and J by 3 bases, with 8 bases between the two germline ends. CDR3 region: CASRGLDTEAFF. In DNA form, the CDR3 reads TGTGCCAGCAGAGGACTAGACACTGAAGCTTTCTTT.

The V and J genes are TRBV6-1 and TRBJ2-7; D possibly corresponds to TRBD1 (5 bases). V lost 10 bases, J lost 6 bases, and 19 bases lay in between. The germline CDR1 and CDR2 sequences are MNHNS and SASEGT. The CDR3 loop spans 13 amino acids. In DNA form, the CDR3 reads TGTGCCATATACCGCAGGGTCCCCTTCGAGCAGTACTTC. Encoded protein: CAIYRRVPFEQYF.

The CDR3 DNA is TGTGCCAGCAGCTCACCGGGACACGTGAACACTGAAGCTTTCTTT. Translated: CASSSPGHVNTEAFF. V and J are TRBV7-9 and TRBJ1-1, with D possibly being TRBD1 (6 bases). The CDR3 has 15 amino acids. CDR1 and CDR2 from the germline V gene are SEHNR and FQNEAQ (reference sequence). Trimming removed 4 bases at V and 0 bases at J, with 12 bases between.

Only a few counts were recorded for this clone. Other DNA sequences in this specimen translate into the identical CDR3. The chain uses TRBV28 and TRBJ2-2, with no clear D. Trimming took 6 bases from V and 4 from J, leaving 6 bases between them. CDR1 is MDHEN and CDR2 is SYDVKM in the germline V gene. The CDR3 consists of 12 residues. CDR3 loop: CASSLVTGELFF. The CDR3 nucleotides are TGTGCCAGCAGCTTAGTCACCGGGGAGCTGTTTTTT.

The rearrangement joins TRBV29-1 to TRBJ1-1; TRBD1 might be the D (6 bases). Per germline, CDR1 SQVTM and CDR2 ANQGSEA. CDR3 size: 13 residues. Between the trimmed V and J ends, which lost 5 bases and 1 base, there was a span of 11 bases. The CDR3 is CSVRDRTNTEAFF. The CDR3 bases are TGCAGCGTTAGAGACAGGACGAACACTGAAGCTTTCTTT.

This sequence joins TRBV19 and TRBJ1-1; D is unclear. From germline, CDR1 is LNHDA and CDR2 SQIVND (reference sequence). The CDR3 consists of 13 residues. Deletions cut 3 bases from V and 3 bases from J, with 8 bases between. The DNA of the CDR3 is TGTGCCAGTAGTATTATGGAGGACACTGAAGCTTTCTTT. It translates to CASSIMEDTEAFF.

The J gene is TRBJ2-1, the V gene TRBV27, with 8 bases matching TRBD2. The CDR3 is 16 amino acids. Germline values: CDR1 MNHEY, CDR2 SMNVEV (reference sequence). V shed 4 bases and J 0 bases; nucleotides not matched to a gene: 5. CDR3 coding DNA: TGTGCCAGCAGTTCAATAGCGGGAATCTCCTACAATGAGCAGTTCTTC. This gives the protein CASSSIAGISYNEQFF.

This clone turned up a few times. CDR3 residues: CASSEEAQETQYF. The CDR3 DNA is TGTGCCAGCAGTGAAGAAGCGCAAGAGACCCAGTACTTC. The rearrangement links TRBV6-1 to TRBJ2-5, with D hard to call. The germline CDR1 and CDR2 sequences are MNHNS and SASEGT. This CDR3 contains 13 residues. Trimming removed 1 base at V and 2 bases at J, with 5 bases between.

The chain employs TRBV28 and TRBJ1-5, with TRBD1 matching over 7 bases. CDR3 size: 18 residues. With 0 bases clipped from V and 1 base from J, the junction kept 9 bases outside the gene matches. Looked up from germline, CDR1 is MDHEN and CDR2 is SYDVKM. CDR3 loop: CASSLWAGGVSSNQPQHF. The CDR3 DNA reads as TGTGCCAGCAGTTTATGGGCAGGGGGGGTGTCCAGCAATCAGCCCCAGCATTTT.

The rearrangement links TRBV6-1 to TRBJ2-5; TRBD1 agrees at 7 bases. V shed 6 bases and J 5 bases; nucleotides not matched to a gene: 9. This CDR3 is 14 amino acids long. Looked up from germline, CDR1 is MNHNS and CDR2 is SASEGT. The CDR3 is CASRRLQGMETQYF. CDR3 coding DNA: TGTGCCAGCAGGAGGTTACAGGGGATGGAGACCCAGTACTTC.

The chain links TRBV5-1 to TRBJ2-3, with D possibly TRBD2 on 5 matching bases. In germline, CDR1 is SGHRS, CDR2 YFSETQ. CDR3 length: 14 residues. The V gene lost 4 bases and the J gene lost 1 base, with 10 bases spanning the gap. CDR3 residues: CASSLTRGTDTQYF. In DNA, the CDR3 is TGCGCCAGCAGCCTCACTAGGGGCACAGATACGCAGTATTTT.

The gene calls are TRBV27 and TRBJ2-2, with 12 bases fitting TRBD2. The CDR3 runs to 16 residues. Looked up from germline, CDR1 is MNHEY and CDR2 is SMNVEV (reference sequence). Trimming at V came to 5 bases and at J to 5 bases, leaving 6 bases not matched to a gene. The CDR3 coding sequence is TGTGCCAGCAGTCGACTAGCGGGAGTAGGGACCGGGGAGCTGTTTTTT. Its translation: CASSRLAGVGTGELFF.